One and the same sample provided the 18 T cell receptor beta chains below, sequenced in a study of shared clonotypes between healthy human individuals. The repertoire was sequenced with immunoSEQ multiplex PCR; TCRdb's copy has only in-frame clones and lacks some. The sample yields 2 million to 2.5 million clones, roughly 92% seen once. Material for sequencing was naive CD4+ T cells from PBMCs. Noted subset: CD45RA+ positively selected. The receptor source for this set is a man younger than 35 in good health. Some clones in this sample may be carry-over from other donors' samples.

This chain links TRBV28 with TRBJ2-7, with D perhaps TRBD2 (5 bases). The CDR3 is 15 residues long. V lost 1 base and J 0 bases, leaving 10 bases between the germline ends. Germline loops: CDR1 MDHEN, CDR2 SYDVKM. The CDR3 DNA reads TGTGCCAGCAGTTTATCCCCGGGAATCTCCTACGAGCAGTACTTC. Translating gives CASSLSPGISYEQYF.

The rearrangement joins TRBV5-6 to TRBJ1-2, with 8 bases identical to TRBD1. CDR1 SGHDT and CDR2 YYEEEE come from the germline V gene. The CDR3 has 16 amino acids. V gave up 2 bases and J gave up 3 bases; unmatched junction bases: 9. CDR3 nucleotides: TGTGCCAGCAGCTTATCCGGGACAGGCAGAGACTATGGCTACACCTTC. It is translated as CASSLSGTGRDYGYTF.

The chain combines TRBV9 with TRBJ1-1; D unresolved. The germline CDR1 and CDR2 sequences are SGDLS and YYNGEE. V was trimmed by 0 bases and J by 1 base, leaving 13 bases between them. The CDR3 runs 16 residues. Here the CDR3 DNA reads TGTGCCAGCAGCGTAGGGAAAGATCGGGAGAACACTGAAGCTTTCTTT. It specifies CASSVGKDRENTEAFF.

This chain links TRBV5-4 with TRBJ2-7; 7 positions agree with TRBD2. Germline lookup yields CDR1 SGHNT and CDR2 YYREEE (reference sequence). The CDR3 runs 16 residues. V shed 3 bases and J 0 bases; nucleotides not matched to a gene: 9. CDR3 DNA: TGTGCCAGCAGCTGGGGGGGGTCTTCTCCCTCCTACGAGCAGTACTTC. This translates into CASSWGGSSPSYEQYF.

The chain links TRBV28 to TRBJ1-6, with 9 nucleotides matching TRBD1. Germline V gene data show CDR1 as MDHEN and CDR2 as SYDVKM. Trimming cost V 6 bases and J 11 bases; bases outside gene matches: 5. The CDR3 spans 13 residues. The CDR3 loop reads CASRYGTGTPLHF. CDR3 nucleotide sequence: TGTGCCAGCAGGTACGGGACAGGGACACCCCTCCACTTT.

The chain uses TRBV5-4 and TRBJ2-1; D is perhaps TRBD1 or TRBD2 (7 bases each). This CDR3 has 18 residues. Germline V lookup: CDR1 SGHNT, CDR2 YYREEE (reference sequence). The ends were cut back, 0 bases at V and 3 bases at J, with 19 bases in the middle. CDR3 nucleotides: TGTGCCAGCAGCTTGGCCGCAGGGGGAGGGACCTACTACAATGAGCAGTTCTTC. It yields the protein CASSLAAGGGTYYNEQFF.

V and J are TRBV11-2 and TRBJ2-3, with a weak D call TRBD2 (6 bases). The germline gives CDR1 SGHAT, CDR2 FQNNGV. The CDR3 extends over 14 amino acids. Deletions cut 6 bases from V and 1 base from J, with 11 bases between. The CDR3: CASREAGGTDTQYF. The DNA of the CDR3 is TGTGCCAGCAGAGAAGCGGGTGGCACAGATACGCAGTATTTT.

This chain links TRBV5-1 with TRBJ2-1; 12 positions match TRBD2. Germline V CDR1 and CDR2: SGHRS, YFSETQ. V trimming: 3 bases; J trimming: 9 bases; junction bases outside the gene matches: 7. The CDR3 totals 15 residues. The CDR3 DNA reads TGCGCCAGCAGCTCGACTAGCGGGAGCTCTTCTGAGCAGTTCTTC. This sequence encodes CASSSTSGSSSEQFF.

This clone was counted a single time. V usage is TRBV6-6 and J usage is TRBJ2-1; possibly TRBD1 or TRBD2 for D (5 bases each). The CDR3 has 14 amino acids. The germline V and J ends were trimmed by 2 bases and 9 bases, with 14 bases remaining between them. The germline V gene encodes CDR1 MNHNY and CDR2 SVGAGI (reference sequence). CDR3 sequence reads: CASSYGSSGGEQFF. As DNA, the CDR3 is TGTGCCAGCAGTTACGGGTCTAGTGGGGGTGAGCAGTTCTTC.

V gene TRBV5-8 combines with J gene TRBJ1-6; D is unresolved. The CDR3 has 14 amino acids. Germline lookup yields CDR1 SGHTS and CDR2 YDEGEE. Trimming removed 2 bases at V and 0 bases at J, with 3 bases between. CDR3 protein: CASSFGSYNSPLHF. In DNA, the CDR3 is TGTGCCAGCAGCTTCGGCTCCTATAATTCACCCCTCCACTTT.

The V gene is TRBV7-8, the J gene TRBJ2-7, with TRBD2 identical over 7 bases. This CDR3 is 16 amino acids long. J was trimmed by 5 bases and V by 0 bases; bases with no gene match: 10. Germline V gene lookup returns CDR1 SGHVS and CDR2 FQNEAQ. DNA of the CDR3: TGTGCCAGCAGCTTAGCGTGGGGAGGGAGGGCCCACGAGCAGTACTTC. The encoded protein is CASSLAWGGRAHEQYF.

The chain uses TRBV4-1 and TRBJ1-4; TRBD1 is a possible D gene (5 bases). The V gene's germline CDR1 is MGHRA and CDR2 YSYEKL. This CDR3 is 15 amino acids long. Trimming took 1 base from V and 8 from J, leaving 14 bases between them. The DNA for the CDR3 is TGCGCCAGCAGCCAAGGGCGAGGGGCAGAGGAAAAACTGTTTTTT. Amino acids: CASSQGRGAEEKLFF.

The V and J genes are TRBV19 and TRBJ2-7; D is possibly TRBD1 (6 bases). The CDR3 is 15 amino acids. Trimming pared 2 bases from V and 6 bases from J, leaving 17 bases between. Germline CDR1 is LNHDA and CDR2 is SQIVND (reference sequence). The CDR3 bases are TGTGCCAGTAGTATATCCCGCAGGGGTATATTCGAGCAGTACTTC. Protein sequence: CASSISRRGIFEQYF.

There are a few counts of this clone. The identical CDR3 is also encoded by other nucleotide sequences in the sample. The J gene is TRBJ1-1, the V gene TRBV7-2; maybe TRBD1 (5 bases). The CDR3 contains 13 residues. V dropped 5 bases and J dropped 0 bases, with 7 bases sitting between them. Germline assignment: CDR1 SGHTA and CDR2 FQGNSA. In DNA form, the CDR3 reads TGTGCCAGCAGCCGGGACTTGAACACTGAAGCTTTCTTT. This codes for CASSRDLNTEAFF.

The V gene is TRBV5-8, the J gene TRBJ2-1; 7 bases align to TRBD2. Germline trimming cut 3 bases from V and 4 bases from J; bases unmatched to any gene: 7. Germline values: CDR1 SGHTS, CDR2 YDEGEE. This CDR3 is 15 amino acids long. This CDR3 is CASSSSGTYYNEQFF. Written as DNA, the CDR3 is TGTGCCAGCAGCTCGAGCGGGACCTATTACAATGAGCAGTTCTTC.

The chain recombines TRBV5-1 with TRBJ2-1; TRBD2 might be the D (7 bases). Germline V gene data show CDR1 as SGHRS and CDR2 as YFSETQ. Trimming removed 0 bases from V and 7 bases from J, with 20 bases in between. The CDR3 loop spans 17 amino acids. The CDR3 spells CASSLAVEGGGTNEQFF. The CDR3 nucleotides read TGCGCCAGCAGCTTGGCAGTTGAGGGGGGGGGTACAAATGAGCAGTTCTTC.

J is TRBJ1-2 and V is TRBV5-4; TRBD1 might be the D (5 bases). The germline gives CDR1 SGHNT, CDR2 YYREEE (reference sequence). V lost 5 bases, J lost 4 bases, and 12 bases lay in between. This CDR3 is 13 amino acids long. The CDR3 spells CASRSDTSYGYTF. CDR3 bases: TGTGCCAGCAGATCGGACACCTCCTATGGCTACACCTTC.

The gene calls are TRBV10-3 and TRBJ2-2; D possibly matches TRBD1 or TRBD2 (6 bases each). The V gene lost 0 bases and the J gene lost 7 bases, with 12 bases spanning the gap. This CDR3 is built from 15 residues. CDR1 and CDR2 (germline): ENHRY, SYGVKD. CDR3: CAISESEGGVGELFF. The CDR3, as DNA: TGTGCCATCAGTGAGTCGGAGGGGGGCGTCGGGGAGCTGTTTTTT.